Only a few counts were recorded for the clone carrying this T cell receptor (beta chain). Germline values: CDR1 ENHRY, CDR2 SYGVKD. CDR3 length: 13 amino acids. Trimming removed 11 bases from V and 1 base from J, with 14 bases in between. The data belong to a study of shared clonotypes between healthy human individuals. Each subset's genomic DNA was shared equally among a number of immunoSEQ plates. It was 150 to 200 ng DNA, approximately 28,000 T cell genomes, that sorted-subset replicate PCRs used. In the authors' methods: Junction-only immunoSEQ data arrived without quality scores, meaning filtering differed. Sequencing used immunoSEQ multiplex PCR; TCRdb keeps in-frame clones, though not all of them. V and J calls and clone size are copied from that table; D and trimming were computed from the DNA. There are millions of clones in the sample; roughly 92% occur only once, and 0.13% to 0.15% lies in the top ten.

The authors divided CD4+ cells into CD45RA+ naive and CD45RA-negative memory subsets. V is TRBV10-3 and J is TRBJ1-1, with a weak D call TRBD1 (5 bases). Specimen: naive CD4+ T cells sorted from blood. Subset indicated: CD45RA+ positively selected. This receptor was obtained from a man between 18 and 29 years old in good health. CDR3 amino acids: CASAGPRNTEAFF. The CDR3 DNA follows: TGTGCCTCGGCAGGGCCCCGGAACACTGAAGCTTTCTTT.